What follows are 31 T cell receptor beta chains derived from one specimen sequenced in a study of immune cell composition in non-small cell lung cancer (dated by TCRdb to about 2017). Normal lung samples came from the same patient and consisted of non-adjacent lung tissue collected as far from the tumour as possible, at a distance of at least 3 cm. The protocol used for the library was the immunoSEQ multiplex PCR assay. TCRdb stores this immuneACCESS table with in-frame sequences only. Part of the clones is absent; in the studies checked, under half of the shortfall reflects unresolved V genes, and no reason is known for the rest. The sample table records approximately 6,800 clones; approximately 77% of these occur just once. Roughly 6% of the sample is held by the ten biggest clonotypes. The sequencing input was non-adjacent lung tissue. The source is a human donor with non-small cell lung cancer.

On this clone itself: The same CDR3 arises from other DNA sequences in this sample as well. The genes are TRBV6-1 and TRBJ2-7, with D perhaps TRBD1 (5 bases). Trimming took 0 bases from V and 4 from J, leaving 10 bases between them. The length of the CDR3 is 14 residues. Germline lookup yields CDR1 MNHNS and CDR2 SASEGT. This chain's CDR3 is CASSEALRGYEQYF. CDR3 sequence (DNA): TGTGCCAGCAGTGAAGCGCTTAGGGGATACGAGCAGTACTTC.

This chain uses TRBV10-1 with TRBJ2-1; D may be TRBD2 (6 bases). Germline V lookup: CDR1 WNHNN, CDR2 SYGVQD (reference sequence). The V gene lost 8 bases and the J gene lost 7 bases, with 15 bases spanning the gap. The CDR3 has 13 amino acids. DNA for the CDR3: TGCGCCAGCCTGGGAGACCGGGGGAATGAGCAGTTCTTC. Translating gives CASLGDRGNEQFF.

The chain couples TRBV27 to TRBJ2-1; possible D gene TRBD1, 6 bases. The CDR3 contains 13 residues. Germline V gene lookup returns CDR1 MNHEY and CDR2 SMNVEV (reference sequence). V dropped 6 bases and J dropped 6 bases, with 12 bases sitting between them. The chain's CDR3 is CASSNRVSNEQFF. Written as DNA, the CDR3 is TGTGCCAGCAGCAACAGGGTTTCCAATGAGCAGTTCTTC.

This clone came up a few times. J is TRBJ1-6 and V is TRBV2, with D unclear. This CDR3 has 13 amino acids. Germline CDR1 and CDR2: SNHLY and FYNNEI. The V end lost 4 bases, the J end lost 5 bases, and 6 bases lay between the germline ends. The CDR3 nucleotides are TGTGCCAGCAGTGGGGAGCATAATTCACCCCTCCACTTT. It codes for CASSGEHNSPLHF.

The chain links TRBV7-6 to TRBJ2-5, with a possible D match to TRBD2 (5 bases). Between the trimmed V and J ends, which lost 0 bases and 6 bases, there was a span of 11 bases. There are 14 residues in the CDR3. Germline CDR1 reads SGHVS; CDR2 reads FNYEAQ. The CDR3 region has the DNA TGTGCCAGCAGCTTAGCATTACTAGAAAAGACCCAGTACTTC. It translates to CASSLALLEKTQYF.

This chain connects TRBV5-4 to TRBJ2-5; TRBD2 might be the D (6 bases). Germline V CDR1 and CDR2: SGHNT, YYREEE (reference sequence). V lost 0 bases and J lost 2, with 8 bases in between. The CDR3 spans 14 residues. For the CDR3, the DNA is TGTGCCAGCAGCTTGGCTAGCGTACAAGAGACCCAGTACTTC. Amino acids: CASSLASVQETQYF.

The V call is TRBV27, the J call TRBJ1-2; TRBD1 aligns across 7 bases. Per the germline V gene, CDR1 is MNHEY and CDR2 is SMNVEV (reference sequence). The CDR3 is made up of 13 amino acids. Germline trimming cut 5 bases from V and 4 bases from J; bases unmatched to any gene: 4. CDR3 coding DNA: TGTGCCAGCAGTCCCTCAGGGGGCTATGGCTACACCTTC. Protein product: CASSPSGGYGYTF.

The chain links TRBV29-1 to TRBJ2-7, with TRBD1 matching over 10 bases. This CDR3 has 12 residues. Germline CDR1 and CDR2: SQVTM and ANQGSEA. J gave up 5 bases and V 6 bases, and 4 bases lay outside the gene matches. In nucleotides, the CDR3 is TGCAGCGTCGGGACAGGGGTCCACGAGCAGTACTTC. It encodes CSVGTGVHEQYF.

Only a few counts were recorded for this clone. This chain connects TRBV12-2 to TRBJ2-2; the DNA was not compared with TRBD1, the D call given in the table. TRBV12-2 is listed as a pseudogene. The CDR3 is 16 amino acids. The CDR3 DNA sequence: TGTGCAAGTCGCGAATTGAGGAGGGGGCCCACCGGGGAGCTGTTTTTT. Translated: CASRELRRGPTGELFF.

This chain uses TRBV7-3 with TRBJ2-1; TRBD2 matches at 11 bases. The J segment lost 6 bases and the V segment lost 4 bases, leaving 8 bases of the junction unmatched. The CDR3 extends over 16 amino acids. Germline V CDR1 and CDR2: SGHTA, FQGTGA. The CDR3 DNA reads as TGTGCCAGCAGCTCCGGACTAGCGGGTGTGGTCAATGAGCAGTTCTTC. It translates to CASSSGLAGVVNEQFF. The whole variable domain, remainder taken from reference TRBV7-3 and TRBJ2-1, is GAGVSQTPSNKVTEKGKYVELRCDPISGHTALYWYRQSLGQGPEFLIYFQGTGAADDSGLPNDRFFAVRPEGSVSTLKIQRTERGDSAVYLCASSSGLAGVVNEQFFGPGTRLTVL.

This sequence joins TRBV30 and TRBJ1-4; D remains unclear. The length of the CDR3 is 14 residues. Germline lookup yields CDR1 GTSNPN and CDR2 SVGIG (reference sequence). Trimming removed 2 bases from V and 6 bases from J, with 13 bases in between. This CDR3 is CAWSRESHDEKLFF. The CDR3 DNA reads TGTGCCTGGAGTAGGGAGAGCCATGATGAAAAACTGTTTTTT.

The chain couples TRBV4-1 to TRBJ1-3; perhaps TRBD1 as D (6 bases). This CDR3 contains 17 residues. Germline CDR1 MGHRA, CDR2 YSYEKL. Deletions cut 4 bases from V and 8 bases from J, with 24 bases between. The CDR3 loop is CASSLKMSARGQDTIYF. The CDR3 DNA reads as TGCGCCAGCAGCCTAAAAATGTCCGCCAGGGGTCAAGACACCATATATTTT.

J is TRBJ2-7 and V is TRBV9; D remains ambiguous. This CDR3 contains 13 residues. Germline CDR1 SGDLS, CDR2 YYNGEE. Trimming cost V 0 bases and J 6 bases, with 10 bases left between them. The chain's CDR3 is CASSVEHLGEQYF. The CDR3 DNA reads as TGTGCCAGCAGCGTAGAACACCTTGGCGAGCAGTACTTC.

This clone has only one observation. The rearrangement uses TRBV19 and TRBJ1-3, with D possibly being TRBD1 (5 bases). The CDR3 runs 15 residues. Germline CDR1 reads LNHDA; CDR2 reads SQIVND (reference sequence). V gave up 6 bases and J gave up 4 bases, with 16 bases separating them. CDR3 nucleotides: TGTGCCAGTAGCCTACTACAGGATCTAGGAAACACCATATATTTT. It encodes CASSLLQDLGNTIYF.

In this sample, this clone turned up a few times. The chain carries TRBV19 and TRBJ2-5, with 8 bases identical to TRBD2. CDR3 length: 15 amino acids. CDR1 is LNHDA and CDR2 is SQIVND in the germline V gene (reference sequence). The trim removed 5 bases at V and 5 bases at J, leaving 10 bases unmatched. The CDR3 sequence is CASSLGTSWRETQYF. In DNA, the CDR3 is TGTGCCAGTAGTCTTGGGACTAGTTGGCGTGAGACCCAGTACTTC.

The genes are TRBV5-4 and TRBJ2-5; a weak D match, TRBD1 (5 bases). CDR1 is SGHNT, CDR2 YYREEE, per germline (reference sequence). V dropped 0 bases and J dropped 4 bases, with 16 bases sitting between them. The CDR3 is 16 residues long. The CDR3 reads CASSLGGQVSSETQYF. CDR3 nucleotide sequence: TGTGCCAGCAGCTTGGGAGGACAAGTCTCTTCAGAGACCCAGTACTTC.

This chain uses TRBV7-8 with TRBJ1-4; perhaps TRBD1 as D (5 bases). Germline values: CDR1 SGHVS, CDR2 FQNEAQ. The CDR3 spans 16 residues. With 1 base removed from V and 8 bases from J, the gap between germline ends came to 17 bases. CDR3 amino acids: CASSLDFVGGGEKLFF. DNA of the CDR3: TGTGCCAGCAGCTTAGATTTCGTCGGGGGAGGAGAAAAACTGTTTTTT.

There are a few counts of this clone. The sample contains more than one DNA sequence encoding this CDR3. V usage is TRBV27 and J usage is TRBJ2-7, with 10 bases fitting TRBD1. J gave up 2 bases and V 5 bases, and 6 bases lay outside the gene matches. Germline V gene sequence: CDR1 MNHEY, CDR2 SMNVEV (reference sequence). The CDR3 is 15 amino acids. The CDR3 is CASSLRQGATYEQYF. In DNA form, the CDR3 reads TGTGCCAGCAGTCTAAGACAGGGGGCTACCTACGAGCAGTACTTC.

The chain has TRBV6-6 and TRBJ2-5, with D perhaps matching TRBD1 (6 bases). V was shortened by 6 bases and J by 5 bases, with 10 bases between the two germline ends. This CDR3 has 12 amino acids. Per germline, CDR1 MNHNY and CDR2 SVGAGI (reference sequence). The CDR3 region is CASSPGVETQYF. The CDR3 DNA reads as TGTGCCAGCAGCCCAGGGGTGGAGACCCAGTACTTC.

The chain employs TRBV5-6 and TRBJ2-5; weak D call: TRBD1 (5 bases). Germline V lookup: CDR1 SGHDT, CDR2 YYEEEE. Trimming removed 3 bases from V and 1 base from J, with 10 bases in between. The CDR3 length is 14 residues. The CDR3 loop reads CASSSSGSQETQYF. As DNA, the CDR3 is TGTGCCAGCAGCTCCTCAGGGTCCCAAGAGACCCAGTACTTC.

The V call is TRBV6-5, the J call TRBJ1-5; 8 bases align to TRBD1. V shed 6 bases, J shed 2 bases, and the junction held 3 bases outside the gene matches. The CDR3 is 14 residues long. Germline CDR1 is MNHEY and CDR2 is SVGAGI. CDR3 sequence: CASSQDRGNQPQHF. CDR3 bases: TGTGCCAGCAGCCAGGACAGGGGCAATCAGCCCCAGCATTTT.

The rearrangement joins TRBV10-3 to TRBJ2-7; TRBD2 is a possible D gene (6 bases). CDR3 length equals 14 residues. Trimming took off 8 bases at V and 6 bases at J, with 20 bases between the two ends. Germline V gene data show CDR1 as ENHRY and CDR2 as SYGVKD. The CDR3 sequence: CAIGGEIEDGEQYF. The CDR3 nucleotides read TGTGCCATCGGCGGGGAGATAGAGGATGGCGAGCAGTACTTC.

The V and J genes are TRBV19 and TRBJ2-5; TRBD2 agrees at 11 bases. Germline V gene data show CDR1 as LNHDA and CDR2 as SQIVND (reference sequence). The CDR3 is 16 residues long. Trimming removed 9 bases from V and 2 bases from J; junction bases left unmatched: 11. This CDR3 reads CASKSSLAGGQETQYF. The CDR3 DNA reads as TGTGCCAGCAAAAGCTCCCTAGCGGGAGGACAAGAGACCCAGTACTTC.

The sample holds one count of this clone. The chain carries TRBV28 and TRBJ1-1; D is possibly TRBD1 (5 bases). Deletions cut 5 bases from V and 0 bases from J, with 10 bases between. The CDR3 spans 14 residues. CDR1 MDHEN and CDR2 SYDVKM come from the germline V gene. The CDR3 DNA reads TGTGCCAGCAGTGACGGGGGGATGAACACTGAAGCTTTCTTT. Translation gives CASSDGGMNTEAFF. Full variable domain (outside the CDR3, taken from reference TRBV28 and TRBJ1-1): DVKVTQSSRYLVKRTGEKVFLECVQDMDHENMFWYRQDPGLGLRLIYFSYDVKMKEKGDIPEGYSVSREKKERFSLILESASTNQTSMYLCASSDGGMNTEAFFGQGTRLTVV.

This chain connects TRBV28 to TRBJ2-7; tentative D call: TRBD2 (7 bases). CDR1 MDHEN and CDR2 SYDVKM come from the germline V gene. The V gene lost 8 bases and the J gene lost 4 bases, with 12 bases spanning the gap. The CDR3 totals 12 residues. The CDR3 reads CASQEGGYEQYF. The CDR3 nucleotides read TGTGCCAGCCAGGAGGGGGGGTACGAGCAGTACTTC.

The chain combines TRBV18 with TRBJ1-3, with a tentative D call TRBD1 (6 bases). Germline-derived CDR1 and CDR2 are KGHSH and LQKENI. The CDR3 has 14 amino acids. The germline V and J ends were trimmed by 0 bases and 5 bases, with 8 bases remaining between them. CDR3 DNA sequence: TGTGCCAGCTCACCACCTGGACAGCGAAACACCATATATTTT. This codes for CASSPPGQRNTIYF.

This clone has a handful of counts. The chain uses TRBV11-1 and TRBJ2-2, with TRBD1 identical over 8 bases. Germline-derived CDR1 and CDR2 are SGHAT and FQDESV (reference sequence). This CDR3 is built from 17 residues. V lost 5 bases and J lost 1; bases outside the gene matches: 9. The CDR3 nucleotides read TGTGCCAGCAGCCCCCGGGCCGGGACAGGGAACACCGGGGAGCTGTTTTTT. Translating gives CASSPRAGTGNTGELFF.

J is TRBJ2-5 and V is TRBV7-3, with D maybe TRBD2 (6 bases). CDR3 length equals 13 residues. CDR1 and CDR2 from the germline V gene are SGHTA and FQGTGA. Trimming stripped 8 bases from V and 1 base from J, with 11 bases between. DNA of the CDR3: TGTGCCAGCTCGCTAGCGTTCCAAGAGACCCAGTACTTC. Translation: CASSLAFQETQYF. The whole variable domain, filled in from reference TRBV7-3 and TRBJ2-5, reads GAGVSQTPSNKVTEKGKYVELRCDPISGHTALYWYRQSLGQGPEFLIYFQGTGAADDSGLPNDRFFAVRPEGSVSTLKIQRTERGDSAVYLCASSLAFQETQYFGPGTRLLVL.

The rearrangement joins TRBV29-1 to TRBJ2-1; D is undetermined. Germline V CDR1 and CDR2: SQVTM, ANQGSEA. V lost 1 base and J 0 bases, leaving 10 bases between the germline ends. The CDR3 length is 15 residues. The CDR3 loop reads CSVEGRLGSYNEQFF. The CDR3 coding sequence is TGCAGCGTTGAAGGGCGACTGGGCTCCTACAATGAGCAGTTCTTC.

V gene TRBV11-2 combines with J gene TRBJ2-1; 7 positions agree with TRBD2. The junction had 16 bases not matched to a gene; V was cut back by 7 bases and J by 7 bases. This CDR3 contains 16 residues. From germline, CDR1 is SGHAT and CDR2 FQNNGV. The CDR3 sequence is CASTSRPRDYPNEQFF. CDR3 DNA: TGTGCCAGCACCAGCCGACCCCGGGACTATCCGAATGAGCAGTTCTTC.

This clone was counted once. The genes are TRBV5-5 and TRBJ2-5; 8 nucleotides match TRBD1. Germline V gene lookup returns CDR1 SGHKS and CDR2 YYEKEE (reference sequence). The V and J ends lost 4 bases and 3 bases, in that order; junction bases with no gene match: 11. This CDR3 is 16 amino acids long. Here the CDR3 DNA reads TGTGCCAGCAGCCCTCACCTGACAGGGGTCAAAGAGACCCAGTACTTC. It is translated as CASSPHLTGVKETQYF.